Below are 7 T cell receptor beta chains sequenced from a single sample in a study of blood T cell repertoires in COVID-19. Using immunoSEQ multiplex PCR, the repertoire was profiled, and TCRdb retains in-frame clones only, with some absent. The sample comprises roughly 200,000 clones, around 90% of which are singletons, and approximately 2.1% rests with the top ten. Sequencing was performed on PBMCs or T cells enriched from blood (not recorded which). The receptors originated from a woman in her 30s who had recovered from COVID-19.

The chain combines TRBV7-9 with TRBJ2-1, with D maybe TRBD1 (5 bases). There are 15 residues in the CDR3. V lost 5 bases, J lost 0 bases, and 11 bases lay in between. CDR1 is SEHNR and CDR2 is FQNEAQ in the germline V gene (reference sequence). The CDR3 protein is CASSDVTGSYNEQFF. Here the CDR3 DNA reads TGTGCCAGCAGCGATGTCACAGGCTCCTACAATGAGCAGTTCTTC.

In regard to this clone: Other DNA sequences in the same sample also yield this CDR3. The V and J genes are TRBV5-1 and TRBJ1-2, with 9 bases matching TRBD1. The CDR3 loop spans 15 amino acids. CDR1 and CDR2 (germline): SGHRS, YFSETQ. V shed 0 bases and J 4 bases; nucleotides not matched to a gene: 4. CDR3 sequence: CASSLEQGAVYGYTF. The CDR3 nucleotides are TGCGCCAGCAGCTTGGAACAGGGGGCCGTCTATGGCTACACCTTC.

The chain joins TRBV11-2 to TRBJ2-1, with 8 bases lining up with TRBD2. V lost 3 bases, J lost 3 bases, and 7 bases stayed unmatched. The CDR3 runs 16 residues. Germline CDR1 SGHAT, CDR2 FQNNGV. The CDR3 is CASSLAPAGDYNEQFF. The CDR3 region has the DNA TGTGCCAGCAGCTTGGCCCCAGCGGGGGACTACAATGAGCAGTTCTTC.

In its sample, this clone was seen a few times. CDR3 coding DNA: TGTGCCAGCAGGCGGGACAGTTCCTACGAGCAGTACTTC. This codes for CASRRDSSYEQYF. This chain joins TRBV6-5 and TRBJ2-7, with D maybe TRBD1 (7 bases). Germline V gene sequence: CDR1 MNHEY, CDR2 SVGAGI. Trimming cost V 6 bases and J 1 base, with 10 bases left between them. This CDR3 is 13 amino acids long.

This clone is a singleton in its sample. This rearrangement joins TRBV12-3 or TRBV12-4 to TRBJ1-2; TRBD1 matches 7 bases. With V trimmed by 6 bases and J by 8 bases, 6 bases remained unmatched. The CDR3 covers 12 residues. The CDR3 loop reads CASSLSQGGYTF. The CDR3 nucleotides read TGTGCCAGCAGCCTTTCACAGGGGGGCTACACCTTC.

CDR3 protein: CASSPTGVGEQYF. The CDR3 nucleotides are TGTGCCAGCAGTCCGACAGGGGTTGGCGAGCAGTACTTC. The V gene is TRBV12-3 or TRBV12-4, the J gene TRBJ2-7, with 8 bases that match TRBD1. This CDR3 has 13 residues. With V trimmed by 5 bases and J by 6 bases, 6 bases remained unmatched.

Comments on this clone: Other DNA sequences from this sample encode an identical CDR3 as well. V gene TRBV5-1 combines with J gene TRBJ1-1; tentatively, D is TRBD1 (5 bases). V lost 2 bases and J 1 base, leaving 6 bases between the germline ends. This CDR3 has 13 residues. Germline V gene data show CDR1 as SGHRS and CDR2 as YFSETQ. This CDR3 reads CASSLQENTEAFF. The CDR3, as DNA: TGCGCCAGCAGCTTACAGGAGAACACTGAAGCTTTCTTT.